Listed below are T cell receptor beta chains from one sample, sequenced in a study of cytomegalovirus exposure and HLA in healthy donors. The method was immunoSEQ multiplex PCR; TCRdb's version includes in-frame clones alone and lacks a portion of them. The repertoire holds about 360,000 clones, with approximately 90% as singletons. Sequencing used PBMCs. The receptors originated from a woman younger than 30 in good health and CMV-seronegative. Each CDR3 is given with its conserved first and last residue. The order of the fields is clone size, V gene, J gene, CDR3 length, D gene, CDR3 DNA, CDR3 protein. D genes are given only for firm matches. Rows may omit the clone size; those that give it use once, few, many or a size class.

>.|TRBV27|TRBJ1-5|16|TRBD1
TGTGCCAGCAGTACCTACGGGACAGGGGTGGGGCAGCCCCAGCATTTT
CASSTYGTGVGQPQHF
>.|TRBV4-1|TRBJ2-4|16|.
TGCGCCAGCAGCCAATCGGGAACCCAGGCCAAAAACATTCAGTACTTC
CASSQSGTQAKNIQYF
>few|TRBV7-2|TRBJ1-2|13|.
TGTGCCAGCAGCTTTGGGAGCCCCTATGGCTACACCTTC
CASSFGSPYGYTF
>.|TRBV28|TRBJ1-4|14|TRBD1
TGTGCCAGCAGTACCAGGGGGCTGAATGAAAAACTGTTTTTT
CASSTRGLNEKLFF
>few|TRBV28|TRBJ1-4|13|TRBD1
TGTGCCAGCAGCTCAGGGACAGTCGAAAAACTGTTTTTT
CASSSGTVEKLFF
>.|TRBV19|TRBJ1-1|13|.
TGTGCCAGTAGCCAGGGGCAGAACACTGAAGCTTTCTTT
CASSQGQNTEAFF
>few|TRBV15|TRBJ2-7|13|TRBD1
TGTGCCACCAGCTCGGGACAGGGCTACGAGCAGTACTTC
CATSSGQGYEQYF
>.|TRBV27|TRBJ1-1|14|.
TGTGCCAGCAGTTTAGGCAGGGGGAACACTGAAGCTTTCTTT
CASSLGRGNTEAFF
>.|TRBV7-7|TRBJ2-3|16|TRBD2
TGTGCCAGCAGCTTAGGGACTAGCGGGAGTACAGATACGCAGTATTTT
CASSLGTSGSTDTQYF
>.|TRBV30|TRBJ2-7|15|TRBD1
TGTGCCTGGAGTGCCGGGACAGGGCATACGGACGAGCAGTACTTC
CAWSAGTGHTDEQYF
>.|TRBV25-1|TRBJ2-7|12|.
TGTGCCTCCTCTTGGGGCGCCTACGAGCAGTACTTC
CASSWGAYEQYF
>.|TRBV9|TRBJ2-1|16|.
TGTGCCAGCAGCGTAGCTCGGACGGGGTCTTACAATGAGCAGTTCTTC
CASSVARTGSYNEQFF
>.|TRBV11-3|TRBJ1-2|16|TRBD1
TGTGCCAGCAGCTTAGATCGGTCCCGACAGGGCAGGGGCTACACCTTC
CASSLDRSRQGRGYTF
>few|TRBV10-3|TRBJ1-4|18|.
TGTGCCATCAGTGAGGGCAGGGAGGCCGGCGCAACTAATGAAAAACTGTTTTTT
CAISEGREAGATNEKLFF
>.|TRBV9|TRBJ1-2|18|.
TGTGCCAGCAGCCTCCCCGATGGGGGGTCTCAAGCTAACTATGGCTACACCTTC
CASSLPDGGSQANYGYTF
>.|TRBV27|TRBJ2-1|16|TRBD2
TGTGCCAGCACCCCGTTAGCGGGAGGGCCAGACAATGAGCAGTTCTTC
CASTPLAGGPDNEQFF
>.|TRBV5-1|TRBJ2-7|15|.
TGCGCCAGCAGCCTTCCGACAGGCGCTACCTACGAGCAGTACTTC
CASSLPTGATYEQYF
>.|TRBV5-1|TRBJ2-2|16|TRBD2
TGCGCCAGCAGCTTTGTAGCGGGAACGAACACCGGGGAGCTGTTTTTT
CASSFVAGTNTGELFF
>.|TRBV6-5|TRBJ2-7|15|TRBD2
TGTGCCAGCAGTGGGAGACTAGCGGAGGGCTACGAGCAGTACTTC
CASSGRLAEGYEQYF
>.|TRBV10-3|TRBJ2-7|15|.
TGTGCCATCAGTGCTCCGGGACTGGGTAACTACGAGCAGTACTTC
CAISAPGLGNYEQYF
>.|TRBV9|TRBJ2-7|16|.
TGTGCCAGCAGCGTCGGAGGCCTGATGGGAGCCTACGAGCAGTACTTC
CASSVGGLMGAYEQYF
>.|TRBV5-1|TRBJ1-4|17|.
TGCGCCAGCAGCAAACTATCCCGACGGACAATTAATGAAAAACTGTTTTTT
CASSKLSRRTINEKLFF
>.|TRBV30|TRBJ2-3|15|.
TGTGCCTGGAGTGAATGGGGGGGCAACACAGATACGCAGTATTTT
CAWSEWGGNTDTQYF
>.|TRBV7-2|TRBJ2-7|14|.
TGTGCCAGCAGCTTGTCTACCTACTCCTACGAGCAGTACTTC
CASSLSTYSYEQYF
>.|TRBV25-1|TRBJ2-1|13|.
TGTGCCAGCAGTCGAGGGGGGGAGAGTGAGCAGTTCTTC
CASSRGGESEQFF
>few|TRBV7-6|TRBJ2-7|15|TRBD2
TGTGCCAGCAGCCCTAGCGGGAGCGGACGGGACGAGCAGTACTTC
CASSPSGSGRDEQYF
>.|TRBV5-1|TRBJ2-7|14|.
TGCGCCAGCAGCGGGATGTGGGGGCTGAACGAGCAGTACTTC
CASSGMWGLNEQYF
>.|TRBV18|TRBJ2-5|13|.
TGTGCCAGCTCACCTATAGTCGGAGAGACCCAGTACTTC
CASSPIVGETQYF
>.|TRBV18|TRBJ1-5|17|TRBD1
TGTGCCAGCTCACCACCGGAGGGGGCGCAGAGCAATCAGCCCCAGCATTTT
CASSPPEGAQSNQPQHF
>once|TRBV6-4|TRBJ1-5|16|.
TGTGCCAGCAGCCACCGGGACAAATATAGCAATCAGCCCCAGCATTTT
CASSHRDKYSNQPQHF
>.|TRBV5-1|TRBJ2-7|15|.
TGCGCCAGCAGCTTAATGGGCAGCCACTCCTACGAGCAGTACTTC
CASSLMGSHSYEQYF
>.|TRBV27|TRBJ1-4|13|TRBD1
TGTGCCAGCAGGGACAGGGGTCGTGAAAAACTGTTTTTT
CASRDRGREKLFF